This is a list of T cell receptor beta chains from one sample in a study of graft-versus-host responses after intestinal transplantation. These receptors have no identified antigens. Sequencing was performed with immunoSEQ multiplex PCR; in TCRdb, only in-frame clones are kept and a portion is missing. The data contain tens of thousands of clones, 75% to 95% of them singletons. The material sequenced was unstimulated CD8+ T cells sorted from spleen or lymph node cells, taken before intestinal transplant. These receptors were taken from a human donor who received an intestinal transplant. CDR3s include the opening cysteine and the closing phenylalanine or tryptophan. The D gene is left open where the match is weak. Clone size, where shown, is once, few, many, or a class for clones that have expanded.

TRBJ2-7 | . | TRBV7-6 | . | CASSSGDAFTHEQYF | TGTGCCAGCAGTTCGGGGGACGCCTTTACCCACGAGCAGTACTTC
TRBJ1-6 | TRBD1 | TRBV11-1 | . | CASSSRDSSYNSPLHF | TGTGCCAGCAGCTCCAGGGACAGCTCCTATAATTCACCCCTCCACTTT
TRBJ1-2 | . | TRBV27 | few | CASSFGRGDYGYTF | TGTGCCAGCAGTTTCGGCCGGGGCGACTATGGCTACACCTTC
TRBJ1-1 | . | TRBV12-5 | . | CASGWAGTEAFF | TGTGCTAGTGGCTGGGCCGGCACTGAAGCTTTCTTT
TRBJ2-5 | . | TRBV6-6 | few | CASSYVETQYF | TGTGCCAGCAGTTACGTGGAGACCCAGTACTTC
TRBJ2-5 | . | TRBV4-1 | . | CASSQEGGLVSETQYF | TGCGCCAGCAGCCAAGAGGGGGGCCTAGTATCAGAGACCCAGTACTTC
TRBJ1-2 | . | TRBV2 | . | CASSPLGDGPYGYTF | TGTGCCAGCAGCCCATTGGGCGACGGTCCCTATGGCTACACCTTC
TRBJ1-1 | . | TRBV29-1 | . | CSAGYFITEAFF | TGCAGCGCTGGGTACTTTATCACTGAAGCTTTCTTT
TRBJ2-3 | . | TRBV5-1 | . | CASTRGEVTDTQYF | TGCGCCAGCACCAGGGGGGAGGTCACAGATACGCAGTATTTT
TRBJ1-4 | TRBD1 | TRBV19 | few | CASTTGQGADEKLFF | TGTGCCAGCACCACGGGACAGGGGGCCGATGAAAAACTGTTTTTT
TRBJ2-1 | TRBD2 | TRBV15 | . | CATSSYSGPPYNEQFF | TGTGCCACCAGCAGTTATAGCGGGCCACCCTACAATGAGCAGTTCTTC
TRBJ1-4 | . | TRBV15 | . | CATRAVRNEKLFF | TGTGCCACCAGGGCGGTGAGGAATGAAAAACTGTTTTTT
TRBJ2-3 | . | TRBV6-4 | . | CASSDPLGTLKQYF | TGTGCCAGCAGTGATCCTTTGGGGACTCTTAAGCAGTATTTT
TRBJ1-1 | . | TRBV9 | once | CASTVGGGDSEAFF | TGTGCCAGCACCGTGGGGGGTGGTGATAGTGAAGCTTTCTTT
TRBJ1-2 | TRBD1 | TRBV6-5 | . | CASSLGQGTSYDYTF | TGTGCCAGCAGCCTCGGACAGGGGACTTCTTATGACTACACCTTC
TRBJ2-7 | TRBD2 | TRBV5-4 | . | CASSHSGAPYEQYF | TGTGCCAGCAGCCATAGCGGGGCACCCTACGAGCAGTACTTC
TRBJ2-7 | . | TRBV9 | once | CASSVADSYEQYF | TGTGCCAGCAGCGTAGCGGATTCCTACGAGCAGTACTTC
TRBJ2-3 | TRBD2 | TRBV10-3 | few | CASSGTSGSTDTQYF | TGTGCCAGCAGTGGGACTAGCGGGAGCACAGATACGCAGTATTTT
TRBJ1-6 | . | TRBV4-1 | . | CASSQDPGQDNSPLHF | TGCGCCAGCAGCCAAGATCCGGGACAAGATAATTCACCCCTCCACTTT
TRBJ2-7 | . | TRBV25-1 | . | CASSAPDRGTYEQYF | TGTGCCAGCAGTGCCCCCGACCGGGGAACCTACGAGCAGTACTTC
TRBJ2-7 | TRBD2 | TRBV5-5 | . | CASSWTRASGSLFEQYF | TGTGCCAGCAGCTGGACGCGGGCTAGCGGGAGCTTGTTCGAGCAGTACTTC
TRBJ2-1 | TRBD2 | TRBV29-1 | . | CSVVGTSGSSYNEQFF | TGCAGCGTTGTGGGGACTAGCGGAAGCTCCTACAATGAGCAGTTCTTC
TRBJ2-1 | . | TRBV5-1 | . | CASGKAGLSYNEQFF | TGCGCCAGCGGGAAAGCGGGCCTCTCCTACAATGAGCAGTTCTTC
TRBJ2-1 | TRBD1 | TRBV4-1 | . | CASSPRDREVDEQFF | TGCGCCAGCAGCCCCCGGGACAGGGAAGTCGATGAGCAGTTCTTC
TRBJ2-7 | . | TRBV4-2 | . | CASSQDRGGDEQYF | TGTGCCAGCAGCCAAGATAGAGGGGGTGACGAGCAGTACTTC
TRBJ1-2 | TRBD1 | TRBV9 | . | CASSVRTGGDGYTF | TGTGCCAGCAGCGTCCGGACAGGGGGCGATGGCTACACCTTC
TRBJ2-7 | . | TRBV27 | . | CVAGGPPFYEQYF | TGCGTCGCCGGTGGACCTCCCTTCTACGAGCAGTACTTC
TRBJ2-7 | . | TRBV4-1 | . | CASSQVHSSSYEQYF | TGCGCCAGCAGCCAAGTCCATAGTTCCTCCTACGAGCAGTACTTC
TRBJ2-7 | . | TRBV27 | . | CASSTGTGISYEQYF | TGTGCCAGCAGTACCGGGACCGGTATCTCCTACGAGCAGTACTTC
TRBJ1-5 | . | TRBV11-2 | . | CASSPHPLQPQHF | TGTGCCAGCAGCCCACACCCCCTTCAGCCCCAGCATTTT
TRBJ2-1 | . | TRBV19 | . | CASSFWWGVEQFF | TGTGCCAGTAGTTTTTGGTGGGGGGTTGAGCAGTTCTTC
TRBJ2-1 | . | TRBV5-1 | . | CASSMGGHDSSYNEQFF | TGCGCCAGCAGCATGGGGGGACACGATAGCTCCTACAATGAGCAGTTCTTC
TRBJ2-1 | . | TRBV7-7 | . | CASSLLGTNEQFF | TGTGCCAGCAGCTTACTAGGGACCAATGAGCAGTTCTTC
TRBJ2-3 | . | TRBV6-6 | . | CASSYDQDTQYF | TGTGCCAGCAGTTACGATCAAGATACGCAGTATTTT
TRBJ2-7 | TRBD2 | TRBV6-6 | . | CASSYGGLAGGREQYF | TGTGCCAGCAGTTACGGTGGACTAGCGGGAGGGCGGGAGCAGTACTTC
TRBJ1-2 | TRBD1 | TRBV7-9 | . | CASSFAGGFGYTF | TGTGCCAGCAGCTTCGCAGGGGGCTTTGGCTACACCTTC